This T cell receptor beta chain originates from a study of T-cell reconstitution after alpha-beta-depleted transplantation in children (dated by TCRdb to 2016 to 2018). In the study overall: The study quantitatively tracked T-cell immune reconstitution after TCRalphabeta/CD19-depleted allogeneic hematopoietic cell transplantation in children using TCR repertoire profiling.

The CDR3 goes from the cysteine to the phenylalanine over 17 residues. Just the 51-base CDR3 DNA is kept, in frame starting at base 1. V lost 1 base and J lost 3 bases; the stretch between them is 16 bases long. CDR1 ENHRY and CDR2 SYGVKD are derived from the germline V gene. This clonotype was counted ten times or more. It lacks a known antigen. Per-nucleotide qualities are absent, and no much larger clonotype sits a single base away. The library was prepared using PCR. Sequencing instrument: Illumina HiSeq 2500. To normalize quantification of the TCRbeta repertoire, the TCR libraries were built with molecular barcoding that relied on unique molecular identifiers. TCRdb handled the public reads itself, with Q25 trimming in fastp and clone calling in MiXCR, and kept productive beta chains. Under each unique CDR3 protein, matching rows form one entry showing the most common genes and DNA. The table for this sample lists hundreds of thousands of distinct CDR3 sequences; roughly 7.7% of them were counted only once. 6% to 7% of the sample lies in the top ten.

Broad study findings and their caveats: Over subsequent months, a decline in hyperexpanded clone frequencies was noted, and after one year, T-cell counts and TCRbeta diversity were mostly ascribed to newly produced T cells. About two months after transplant, the apparently early recovery of alphabetaT-cell counts reportedly depended on just several hundred clones that had expanded rapidly and came from non-depleted graft cells. In some patients, high TCRbeta diversity at day 60 was attributed to recipient T cells and intrathymic progenitors that had survived conditioning.

Reading the label with the study, this specimen's treatment or condition is: allogeneic hematopoietic cell transplantation with graft depleted of TCRalphabeta T cells and CD19 B cells. Transplant recipients were children who received TCRalphabeta/CD19-depleted allogeneic hematopoietic cell grafts. The source is a male patient aged 10-17 years who had a stem cell transplant for acute lymphoblastic leukemia, so the T cells may come from the graft donor. The chain couples TRBV10-3 to TRBJ1-5, with a tentative D gene TRBD1 over 6 matching bases. The material sequenced was PBMCs, mostly from graft donor cells, taken 180 days after TCRalphabeta/CD19-depleted stem cell transplant. The DNA sequence reads TGTGCCATCAGTGAGTACGGAGGGGGTCAGAACAATCAGCCCCAGCATTTT. This sequence encodes CAISEYGGGQNNQPQHF.